This T cell receptor beta chain comes out of a study of long-term antiretroviral therapy in people with HIV (dated by TCRdb to between 2022 and 2023). Background for the entire study: Collection of the earliest samples took place about a decade ahead of the 2015 WHO recommendation for immediate ART, at a time when ART was typically delayed until CD4 counts fell. Of the approximately 32 participants with HIV, some 12 were female. A total of around 190 cryopreserved PBMC samples came from 30 adults with confirmed HIV infection and were collected serially over a mean of about six years (range 1-12). A retrospective serial study tested whether ART initiation and durable HIV suppression were associated with changes in peripheral blood TRB repertoire composition and diversity. No cross-contamination during QIAcube processing was seen in test extractions of a monoclonal T-cell line run alongside 25 to 35 polyclonal samples. Broader findings and caveats from the paper: Because pre-ART samples had limited cell numbers, profiling was done on unsorted PBMC rather than on sorted CD4+ and CD8+ T cells. Inferences about post-ART repertoire changes were limited because no data were available on ART adherence, viral resistance or therapy changes. Expanded TRB clones identified before ART initiation dominated the repertoire at all time points, although this dominance fluctuated and declined in many PLHIV after ART. Starting ART was linked to a significant rise in TRB diversity, yet even with long-term ART the diversity remained significantly lower than in transplant donor controls. Owing to limited PBMC availability, only the TCR beta chain was sequenced, without alpha chain pairing. HIV repertoires had narrower CDR3 length ranges than controls, and the network structure suggested an antigen-experienced repertoire that shifted only slightly toward naive after ART. The samples were dated from about 2004 to 2017, and the ART regimens that were used may be less effective than current ART regimens.

The immunoSEQ hsTCRB v3.0 assay was used at survey level resolution to sequence the TRB variable region. A depth of roughly 35,000-50,000 T-cell genomes per sample was targeted for TRB sequencing. An Illumina MiSeq with a v3 150-cycle kit was used to sequence the pooled TRB libraries. The paper's data handling went like this. Repertoire analysis was performed in R inside a reproducible Nextflow workflow that covered QC, data transformation and analysis. LymphoSeq2, an R package for exploring AIRR-Seq data, was used to implement custom analyses. A few samples yielding fewer than 5000 total TRB sequences were excluded, leaving roughly 200 analyzed HIV repertoires. Among the approximately 180 retained HIV repertoires, around 60 were collected before ART initiation and approximately 130 were collected after ART initiation. Each repertoire was downsampled to 5000 TRB nucleotide sequences, and summary statistics were averaged across 100 downsampling iterations. TRB sequences were retained for analysis only if CDR3 regions of at least seven amino acids were present. Diversity was assessed using a clonality score derived from Shannon entropy and using the Gini coefficient. Repertoire networks linked the top 5000 CDR3 amino acid sequences whenever two sequences differed by an edit distance of one. Antigen specificity groups and MHC restriction were predicted for TRB CDR3 amino acid sequences with GLIPH2. Known CMV, EBV, HIV or tissue antigen associations were flagged by matching CDR3 amino acid sequences against VDJdb and McPAS-TCR. Pre-ART, post-ART and control groups were compared with Wilcoxon signed-rank tests and Holm-Bonferroni correction. Sourced from immuneACCESS, this table was stored by TCRdb with only in-frame sequences that have V and J called. A share of the clones is absent; for the studies checked, an unresolved V gene accounts for under half, and the remainder has no known explanation. V, J and clone size are those of that table, while D and trimming were read from the DNA. The sample includes around 34,000 clones, with around 75% observed a single time. Jointly, the top ten make up around 5% of the sample.

Participants were included only if at least one PBMC sample before ART initiation and at least two post-ART samples were available. All participants with HIV were treated in the United States of America. Cryopreserved samples of about 0.95-11 million PBMC were thawed and washed before DNA extraction. At the time of the earliest PBMC sample, participants with HIV were aged between roughly 20 and 60 years. Per participant, PBMC samples came from 1-4 timepoints prior to ART initiation and 2-8 timepoints following ART initiation, for a median of 7 samples. For every participant, serial HIV viral load, CD4+ T-cell count, ART history and demographic data were obtained. Genomic DNA was extracted from unsorted PBMC with a Qiagen kit on a QIAcube, processed in batches of 12 samples. About this clone: What this receptor recognizes is not known. A read error may account for a junction end that differs from germline.

From cysteine to phenylalanine, the CDR3 is 18 amino acids long. Here the CDR3 DNA is all that survives: 54 bases in frame from base 1. For CDR1 and CDR2, the germline V gene lists MNHNS and SASEGT. The chain uses TRBV6-1 and TRBJ2-7, with a weak D call of TRBD2 (6 bases match). Material: unsorted PBMCs, obtained 1.5 years after starting antiretroviral therapy. This clonotype was obtained from a man younger than 30 with HIV. The DNA sequence is as follows: TGTGCCAGCAGTGGGATATCGGGACGGACCCCCTCGGGGCGGGAACTACACTTC. This yields the protein CASSGISGRTPSGRELHF.